These 18 T cell receptor beta chains share one sample of origin, sequenced in a study of shared clonotypes between healthy human individuals. TCRdb's table, derived via immunoSEQ multiplex PCR, lists solely in-frame clones and lacks some. The sample consists of some 240,000 clones, over 60% of them appearing once. The specimen was memory CD4+ T cells sorted from blood. Subset denoted: CD45RA-negative fraction. These receptors all stem from a man aged 30 to 45 in good health.

The chain links TRBV6-1 to TRBJ2-2; 7 bases agree with TRBD1. The CDR3 extends over 14 amino acids. The germline CDR1 and CDR2 sequences are MNHNS and SASEGT. Trimming took 6 bases from V and 4 from J; bases not matched to a gene: 5. CDR3 nucleotide sequence: TGTGCCAGCAGGGAACAGGGGATCACCGGGGAGCTGTTTTTT. Protein product: CASREQGITGELFF.

V usage is TRBV28 and J usage is TRBJ1-1; D gene unclear. CDR3 length: 12 amino acids. The V gene's germline CDR1 is MDHEN and CDR2 SYDVKM. V was cut by 2 bases and J by 8 bases, with 9 bases left in between. The CDR3 DNA follows: TGTGCCAGCAGTTTAATAGGCAGAGAAGCTTTCTTT. Translating gives CASSLIGREAFF.

The gene calls are TRBV5-1 and TRBJ2-7, with D unresolved. The CDR3 runs 13 residues. In germline, CDR1 is SGHRS, CDR2 YFSETQ. The ends were cut back, 5 bases at V and 5 bases at J, with 14 bases in the middle. The CDR3 sequence is CASSSVFGNEQYF. DNA of the CDR3: TGCGCCAGCAGTTCGGTTTTTGGAAACGAGCAGTACTTC. Full variable domain (outside the CDR3, taken from reference TRBV5-1 and TRBJ2-7): KAGVTQTPRYLIKTRGQQVTLSCSPISGHRSVSWYQQTPGQGLQFLFEYFSETQRNKGNFPGRFSGRQFSNSRSEMNVSTLELGDSALYLCASSSVFGNEQYFGPGTRLTVT.

The chain recombines TRBV11-3 with TRBJ2-1; TRBD1 matches at 10 bases. V was clipped by 1 base and J by 5 bases; unmatched bases: 2. CDR1 SGHNT and CDR2 YENEEA come from the germline V gene. This CDR3 is built from 15 residues. This CDR3 is CASSLVGQGDNEQFF. The CDR3, as DNA: TGTGCCAGCAGCTTAGTAGGACAGGGGGACAATGAGCAGTTCTTC.

The rearrangement uses TRBV7-3 and TRBJ2-1, with D perhaps matching TRBD2 (6 bases). The CDR3 is 14 amino acids. From germline, CDR1 is SGHTA and CDR2 FQGTGA. Trimming cost V 5 bases and J 13 bases, with 21 bases left between them. The CDR3 spells CASSQERVRWSQFF. CDR3 bases: TGTGCCAGCAGCCAAGAGCGGGTTAGGTGGTCTCAGTTCTTC.

This rearrangement joins TRBV7-8 to TRBJ2-7, with TRBD2 identical over 7 bases. There are 15 residues in the CDR3. The germline V gene has CDR1 SGHVS and CDR2 FQNEAQ. V shed 6 bases and J 3 bases; nucleotides not matched to a gene: 11. The CDR3 DNA reads TGTGCCAGCAGGCCACCCGGGACTAATAACTACGAGCAGTACTTC. It specifies CASRPPGTNNYEQYF.

This chain links TRBV2 with TRBJ1-2; 12 nucleotides agree with TRBD1. CDR1 SNHLY and CDR2 FYNNEI come from the germline V gene. Germline trimming cut 7 bases from V and 7 bases from J; bases unmatched to any gene: 10. This CDR3 spans 15 amino acids. CDR3 residues: CASTGTGGREGGYTF. The CDR3 region has the DNA TGTGCCAGCACAGGGACAGGGGGCAGAGAGGGTGGCTACACCTTC.

V usage is TRBV6-5 and J usage is TRBJ1-2; D ambiguous. The CDR3 extends over 15 amino acids. The V end was cut by 7 bases, the J end by 4 bases, with 19 bases between. Germline V gene sequence: CDR1 MNHEY, CDR2 SVGAGI. The CDR3 region is CASTSGSLTSYGYTF. CDR3 sequence (DNA): TGTGCCAGCACGTCGGGGTCCCTCACCTCCTATGGCTACACCTTC.

This sequence joins TRBV7-2 and TRBJ1-4, with D possibly TRBD1 on 5 matching bases. CDR3 length: 13 residues. Germline CDR1 is SGHTA and CDR2 is FQGNSA. Deletions cut 2 bases from V and 9 bases from J, with 10 bases between. The CDR3 reads CASSLSGGKKLFF. CDR3 bases: TGTGCCAGCAGCTTATCGGGGGGGAAAAAACTGTTTTTT.

The V and J genes are TRBV18 and TRBJ2-6, with 11 bases lining up with TRBD1. Germline V gene lookup returns CDR1 KGHSH and CDR2 LQKENI. The CDR3 spans 17 residues. The ends lost 0 bases at V and 3 bases at J; junction bases unmatched: 1. CDR3 bases: TGTGCCAGCTCACCACCGGGACAGGGGGTTGGGGCCAACGTCCTGACTTTC. Protein: CASSPPGQGVGANVLTF.

The chain carries TRBV5-1 and TRBJ2-2; D not resolved. Trimming took off 5 bases at V and 2 bases at J, with 4 bases between the two ends. Looked up from germline, CDR1 is SGHRS and CDR2 is YFSETQ. The CDR3 consists of 12 residues. For the CDR3, the DNA is TGCGCCAGCAGAATAAACACCGGGGAGCTGTTTTTT. Its protein is CASRINTGELFF.

The rearrangement uses TRBV19 and TRBJ2-3, with 10 positions matching TRBD1. This CDR3 has 14 amino acids. V was pared by 5 bases and J by 5 bases, with 4 bases of the junction left unmatched. Per the germline V gene, CDR1 is LNHDA and CDR2 is SQIVND (reference sequence). This chain's CDR3 is CASSRQGAEDTQYF. The CDR3 region has the DNA TGTGCCAGTAGTCGACAGGGGGCCGAAGATACGCAGTATTTT.

V usage is TRBV27 and J usage is TRBJ2-7; possible D gene TRBD2, 5 bases. Germline lookup yields CDR1 MNHEY and CDR2 SMNVEV (reference sequence). V was clipped by 3 bases and J by 3 bases, with 9 bases between them. The length of the CDR3 is 13 residues. Here the CDR3 reads CASSFTGDYEQYF. The DNA of the CDR3 is TGTGCCAGCAGTTTCACCGGGGACTACGAGCAGTACTTC.

In this sample, this clone turned up once. V and J are TRBV28 and TRBJ2-4, with 10 bases matching TRBD1. Trimming at V came to 8 bases and at J to 4 bases, leaving 2 bases not matched to a gene. The CDR3 loop spans 13 amino acids. Germline V gene sequence: CDR1 MDHEN, CDR2 SYDVKM. In nucleotides, the CDR3 is TGTGCCAGCTCGGACAGGGGGAAAAACATTCAGTACTTC. This codes for CASSDRGKNIQYF.

The J gene is TRBJ2-6, the V gene TRBV28; 9 nucleotides match TRBD1. The CDR3 consists of 17 residues. From germline, CDR1 is MDHEN and CDR2 SYDVKM. Trimming removed 3 bases from V and 2 bases from J; junction bases left unmatched: 5. This CDR3 is CASSLITGGAGANVLTF. CDR3 DNA sequence: TGTGCCAGCAGTTTGATAACAGGGGGCGCTGGGGCCAACGTCCTGACTTTC.

This clone appeared many times. The rearrangement uses TRBV10-3 and TRBJ2-1; no reliable D call. CDR3 size: 13 residues. Germline assignment: CDR1 ENHRY and CDR2 SYGVKD. With 4 bases removed from V and 0 bases from J, the gap between germline ends came to 4 bases. CDR3 region: CAISVSSYNEQFF. CDR3 bases: TGTGCCATCAGTGTCAGCTCCTACAATGAGCAGTTCTTC.

The chain links TRBV7-2 to TRBJ1-1, with a possible D match to TRBD1 (5 bases). This CDR3 has 13 amino acids. CDR1 is SGHTA and CDR2 is FQGNSA in the germline V gene. Trimming removed 4 bases at V and 6 bases at J, with 12 bases between. The CDR3: CASSWDLRAEAFF. The CDR3 bases are TGTGCCAGCAGCTGGGACCTTAGGGCTGAAGCTTTCTTT.

This clone has just a few counts. Germline and junction disagree at one end, which may indicate a read error. The sample contains more than one DNA sequence encoding this CDR3. V and J are TRBV6-1 and TRBJ1-5; possible D gene TRBD1, 5 bases. The CDR3 loop spans 12 amino acids. Germline V gene sequence: CDR1 MNHNS, CDR2 SASEGT. CDR3: CASSEGAQPQHF. The CDR3 region has the DNA TGTGCCAGCAGCGAAGGGGCTCAGCCCCAGCATTTT.